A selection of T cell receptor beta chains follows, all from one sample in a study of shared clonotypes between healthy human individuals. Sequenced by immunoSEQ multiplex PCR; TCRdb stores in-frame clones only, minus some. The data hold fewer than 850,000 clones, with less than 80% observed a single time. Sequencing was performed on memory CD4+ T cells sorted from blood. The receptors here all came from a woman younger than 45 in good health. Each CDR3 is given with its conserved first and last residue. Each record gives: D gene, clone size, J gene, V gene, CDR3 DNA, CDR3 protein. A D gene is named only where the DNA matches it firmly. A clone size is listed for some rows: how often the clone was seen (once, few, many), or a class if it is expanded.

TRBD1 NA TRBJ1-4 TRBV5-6 TGTGCCAGCAGTCAATACATCAGGGGGCTGGATGAAAAACTGTTTTTT CASSQYIRGLDEKLFF
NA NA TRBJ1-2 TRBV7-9 TGTGCCAGCAGCTTAAAACAGGACAGCTACACCTTC CASSLKQDSYTF
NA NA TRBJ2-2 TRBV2 TGTGCCAGTAGCGGAACGGGACTTACGAACACCGGGGAGCTGTTTTTT CASSGTGLTNTGELFF
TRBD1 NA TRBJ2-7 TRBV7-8 TGTGCCAGCTGGGACAGGTACTACGAGCAGTACTTC CASWDRYYEQYF
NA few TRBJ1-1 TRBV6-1 TGTGCCAGCAGTGGGGGACAATTGAACACTGAAGCTTTCTTT CASSGGQLNTEAFF
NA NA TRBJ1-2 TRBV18 TGTGCCAGCTCACCAGCGCCAGGAGGAGGCTATGGCTACACCTTC CASSPAPGGGYGYTF
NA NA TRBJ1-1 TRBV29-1 TGCAGCGTTGGGGCAGGGCCTGAAGCTTTCTTT CSVGAGPEAFF
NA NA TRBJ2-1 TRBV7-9 TGTGCCAGCAGCTTAGCGGTGCAGTCTGAGCAGTTCTTC CASSLAVQSEQFF
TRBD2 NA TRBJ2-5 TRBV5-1 TGCGCCAGCAGCTTTGGGCCGGGACTAGAGGAAGAGACCCAGTACTTC CASSFGPGLEEETQYF
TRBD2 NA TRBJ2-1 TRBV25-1 TGTGCCAGCAGTGAATTATCCACTAGCGGACTATACAATGAGCAGTTCTTC CASSELSTSGLYNEQFF
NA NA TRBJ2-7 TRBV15 TGTGCCACCAGCCGCGCGGGACAGACCTACGAGCAGTACTTC CATSRAGQTYEQYF